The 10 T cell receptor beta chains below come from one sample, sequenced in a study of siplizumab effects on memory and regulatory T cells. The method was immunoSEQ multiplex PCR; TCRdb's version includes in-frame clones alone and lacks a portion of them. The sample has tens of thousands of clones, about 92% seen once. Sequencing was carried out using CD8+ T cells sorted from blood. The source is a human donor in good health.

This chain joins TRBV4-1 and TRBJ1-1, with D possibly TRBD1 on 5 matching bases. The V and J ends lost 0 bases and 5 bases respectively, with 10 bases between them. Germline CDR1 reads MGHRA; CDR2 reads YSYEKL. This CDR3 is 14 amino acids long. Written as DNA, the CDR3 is TGCGCCAGCAGCCAAGAGCAGGGTTGGACTGAAGCTTTCTTT. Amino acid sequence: CASSQEQGWTEAFF.

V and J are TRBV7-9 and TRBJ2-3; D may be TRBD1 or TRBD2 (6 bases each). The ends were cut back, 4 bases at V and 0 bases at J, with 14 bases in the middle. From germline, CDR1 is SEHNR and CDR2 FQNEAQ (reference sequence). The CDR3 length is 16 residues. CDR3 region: CASSWTESGSTDTQYF. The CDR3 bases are TGTGCCAGCAGCTGGACAGAAAGCGGGAGCACAGATACGCAGTATTTT.

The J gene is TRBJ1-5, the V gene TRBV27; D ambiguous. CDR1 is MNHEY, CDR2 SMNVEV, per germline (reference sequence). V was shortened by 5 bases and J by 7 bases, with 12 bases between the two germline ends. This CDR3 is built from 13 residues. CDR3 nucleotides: TGTGCCAGCAGTCCCCGGTCGCTCCAGCCCCAGCATTTT. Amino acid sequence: CASSPRSLQPQHF.

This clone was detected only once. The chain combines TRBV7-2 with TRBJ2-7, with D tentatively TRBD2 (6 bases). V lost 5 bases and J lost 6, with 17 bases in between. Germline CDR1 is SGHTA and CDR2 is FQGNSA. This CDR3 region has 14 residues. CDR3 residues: CASSTDGTPVEQYF. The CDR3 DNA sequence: TGTGCCAGCAGCACCGACGGGACTCCTGTCGAGCAGTACTTC.

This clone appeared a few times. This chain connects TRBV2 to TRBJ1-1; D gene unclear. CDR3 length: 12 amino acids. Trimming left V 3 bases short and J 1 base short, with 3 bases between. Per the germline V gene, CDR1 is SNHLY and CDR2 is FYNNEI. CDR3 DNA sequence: TGTGCCAGCAGTGATCCGAACACTGAAGCTTTCTTT. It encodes CASSDPNTEAFF. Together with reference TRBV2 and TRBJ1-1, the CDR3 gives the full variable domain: EPEVTQTPSHQVTQMGQEVILRCVPISNHLYFYWYRQILGQKVEFLVSFYNNEISEKSEIFDDQFSVERPDGSNFTLKIRSTKLEDSAMYFCASSDPNTEAFFGQGTRLTVV.

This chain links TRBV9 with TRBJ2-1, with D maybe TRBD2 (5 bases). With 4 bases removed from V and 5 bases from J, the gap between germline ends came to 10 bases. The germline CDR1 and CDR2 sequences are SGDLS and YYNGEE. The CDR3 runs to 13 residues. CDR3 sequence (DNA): TGTGCCAGCAGCCCATCGGAGGACAATGAGCAGTTCTTC. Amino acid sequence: CASSPSEDNEQFF.

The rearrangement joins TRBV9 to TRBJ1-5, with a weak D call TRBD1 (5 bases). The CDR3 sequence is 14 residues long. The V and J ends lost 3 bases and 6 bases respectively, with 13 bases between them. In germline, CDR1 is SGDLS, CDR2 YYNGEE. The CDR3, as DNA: TGTGCCAGCAGCGACGGGGCCGCCGGTCAGCCCCAGCATTTT. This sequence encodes CASSDGAAGQPQHF. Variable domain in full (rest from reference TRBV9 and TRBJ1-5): DSGVTQTPKHLITATGQRVTLRCSPRSGDLSVYWYQQSLDQGLQFLIQYYNGEERAKGNILERFSAQQFPDLHSELNLSSLELGDSALYFCASSDGAAGQPQHFGDGTRLSIL.

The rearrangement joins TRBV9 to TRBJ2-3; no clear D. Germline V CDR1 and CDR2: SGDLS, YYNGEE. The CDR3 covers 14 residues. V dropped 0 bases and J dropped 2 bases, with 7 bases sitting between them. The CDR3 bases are TGTGCCAGCAGCGTAGAGGTCTTCACAGATACGCAGTATTTT. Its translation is CASSVEVFTDTQYF.

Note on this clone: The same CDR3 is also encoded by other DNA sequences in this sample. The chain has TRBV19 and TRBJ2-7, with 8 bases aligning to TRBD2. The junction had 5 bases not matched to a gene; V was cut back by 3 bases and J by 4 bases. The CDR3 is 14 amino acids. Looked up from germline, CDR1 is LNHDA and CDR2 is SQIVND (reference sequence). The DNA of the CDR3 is TGTGCCAGTAGTATCGGGAGGGCGCTGTACGAGCAGTACTTC. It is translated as CASSIGRALYEQYF.

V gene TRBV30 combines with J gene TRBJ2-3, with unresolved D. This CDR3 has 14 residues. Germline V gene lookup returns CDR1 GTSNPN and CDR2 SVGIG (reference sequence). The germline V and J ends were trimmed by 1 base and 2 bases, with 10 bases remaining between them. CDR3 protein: CAWSGGSSTDTQYF. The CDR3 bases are TGTGCCTGGAGTGGGGGATCCTCCACAGATACGCAGTATTTT.